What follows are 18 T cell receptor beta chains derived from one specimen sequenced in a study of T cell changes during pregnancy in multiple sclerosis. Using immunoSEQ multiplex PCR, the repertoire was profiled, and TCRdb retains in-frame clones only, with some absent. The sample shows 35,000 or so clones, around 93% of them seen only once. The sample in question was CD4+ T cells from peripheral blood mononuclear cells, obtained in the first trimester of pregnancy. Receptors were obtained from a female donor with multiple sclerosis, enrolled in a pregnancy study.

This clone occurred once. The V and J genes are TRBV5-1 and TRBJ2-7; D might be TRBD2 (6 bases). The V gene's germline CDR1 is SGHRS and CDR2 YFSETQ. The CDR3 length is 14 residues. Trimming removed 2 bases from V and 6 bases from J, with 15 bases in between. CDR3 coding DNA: TGCGCCAGCAGCTTAAGCCTAGCGTGGGTCGAGCAGTACTTC. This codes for CASSLSLAWVEQYF.

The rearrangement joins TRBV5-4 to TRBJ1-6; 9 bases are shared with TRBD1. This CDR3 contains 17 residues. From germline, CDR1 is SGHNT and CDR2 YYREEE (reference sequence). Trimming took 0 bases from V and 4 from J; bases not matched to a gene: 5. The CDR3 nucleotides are TGTGCCAGCAGCTTGGCACAGGGGGCGCATTATAATTCACCCCTCCACTTT. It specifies CASSLAQGAHYNSPLHF.

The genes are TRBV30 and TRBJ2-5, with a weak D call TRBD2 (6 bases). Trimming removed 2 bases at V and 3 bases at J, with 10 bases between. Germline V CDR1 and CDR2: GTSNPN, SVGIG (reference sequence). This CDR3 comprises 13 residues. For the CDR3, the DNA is TGTGCCTGGAGTCAGGGAGGCAAAGAGACCCAGTACTTC. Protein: CAWSQGGKETQYF.

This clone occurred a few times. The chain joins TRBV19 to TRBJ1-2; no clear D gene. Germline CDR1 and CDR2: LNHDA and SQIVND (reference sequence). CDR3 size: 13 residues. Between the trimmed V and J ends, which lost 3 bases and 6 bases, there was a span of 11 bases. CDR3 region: CASSISDNHGYTF. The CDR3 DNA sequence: TGTGCCAGTAGTATCTCCGACAATCATGGCTACACCTTC.

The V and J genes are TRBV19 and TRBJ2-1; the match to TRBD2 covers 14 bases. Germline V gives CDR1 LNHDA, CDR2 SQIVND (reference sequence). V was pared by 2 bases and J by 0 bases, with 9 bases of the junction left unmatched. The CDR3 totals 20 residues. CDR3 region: CASSIRTRTSGRSSYNEQFF. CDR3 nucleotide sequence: TGTGCCAGTAGTATAAGGACTAGGACTAGCGGGAGGAGCTCCTACAATGAGCAGTTCTTC.

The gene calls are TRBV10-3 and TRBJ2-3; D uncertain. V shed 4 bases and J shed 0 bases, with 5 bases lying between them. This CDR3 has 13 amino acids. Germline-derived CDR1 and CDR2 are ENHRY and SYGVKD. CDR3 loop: CAISVRSTDTQYF. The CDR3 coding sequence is TGTGCCATCAGTGTGAGGAGCACAGATACGCAGTATTTT.

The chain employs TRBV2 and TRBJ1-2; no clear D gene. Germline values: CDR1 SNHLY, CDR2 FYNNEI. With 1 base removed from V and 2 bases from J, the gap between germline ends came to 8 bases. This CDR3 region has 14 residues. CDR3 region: CASSEGEGNYGYTF. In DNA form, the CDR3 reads TGTGCCAGCAGTGAAGGGGAGGGCAACTATGGCTACACCTTC. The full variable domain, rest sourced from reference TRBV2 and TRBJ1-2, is EPEVTQTPSHQVTQMGQEVILRCVPISNHLYFYWYRQILGQKVEFLVSFYNNEISEKSEIFDDQFSVERPDGSNFTLKIRSTKLEDSAMYFCASSEGEGNYGYTFGSGTRLTVV.

DNA of the CDR3: TGTGCCACGGGACAGGGGTCCTACGAGCAGTACTTC. Translated: CATGQGSYEQYF. The gene calls are TRBV2 and TRBJ2-7, with TRBD1 identical over 10 bases. Losses at the gene ends were 10 bases for V and 1 base for J; bases not matched to a gene: 1. Germline V gene sequence: CDR1 SNHLY, CDR2 FYNNEI. This CDR3 spans 12 amino acids.

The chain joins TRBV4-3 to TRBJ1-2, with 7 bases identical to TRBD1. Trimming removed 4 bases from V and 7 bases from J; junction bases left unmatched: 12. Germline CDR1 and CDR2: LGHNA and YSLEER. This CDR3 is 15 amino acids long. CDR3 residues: CASSPTGGGPGGYTF. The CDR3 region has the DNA TGCGCCAGCAGCCCAACGGGAGGGGGCCCGGGTGGCTACACCTTC.

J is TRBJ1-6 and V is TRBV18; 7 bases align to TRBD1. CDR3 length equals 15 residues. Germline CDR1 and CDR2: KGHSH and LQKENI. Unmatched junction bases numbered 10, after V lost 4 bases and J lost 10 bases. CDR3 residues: CASSQDQGVGSPLHF. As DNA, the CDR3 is TGTGCCAGCTCACAAGACCAGGGGGTTGGATCACCCCTCCACTTT.

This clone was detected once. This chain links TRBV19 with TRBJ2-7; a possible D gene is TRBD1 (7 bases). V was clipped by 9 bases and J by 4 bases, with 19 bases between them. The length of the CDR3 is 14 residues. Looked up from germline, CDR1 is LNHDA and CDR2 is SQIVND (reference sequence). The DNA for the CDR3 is TGTGCCAGCTCAGGGGGAGGAACGGCGTACGAGCAGTACTTC. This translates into CASSGGGTAYEQYF.

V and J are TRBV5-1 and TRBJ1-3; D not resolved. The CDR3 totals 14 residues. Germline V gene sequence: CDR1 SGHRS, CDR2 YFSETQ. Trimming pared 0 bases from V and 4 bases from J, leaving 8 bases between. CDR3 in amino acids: CASSLDLGGNTIYF. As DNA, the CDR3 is TGCGCCAGCAGCTTGGACCTGGGCGGAAACACCATATATTTT.

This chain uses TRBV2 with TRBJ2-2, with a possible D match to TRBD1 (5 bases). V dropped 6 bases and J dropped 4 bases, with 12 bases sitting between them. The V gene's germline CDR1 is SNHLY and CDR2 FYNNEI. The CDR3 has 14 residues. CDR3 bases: TGTGCCAGCAGCTCGCAGGGTTTCACCGGGGAGCTGTTTTTT. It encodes CASSSQGFTGELFF.

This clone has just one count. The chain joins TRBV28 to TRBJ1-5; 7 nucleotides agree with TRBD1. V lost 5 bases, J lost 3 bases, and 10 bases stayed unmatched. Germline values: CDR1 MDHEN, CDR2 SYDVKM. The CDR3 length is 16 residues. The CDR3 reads CASSPRQGLNNQPQHF. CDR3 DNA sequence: TGTGCCAGCAGTCCGCGACAGGGATTGAACAATCAGCCCCAGCATTTT.

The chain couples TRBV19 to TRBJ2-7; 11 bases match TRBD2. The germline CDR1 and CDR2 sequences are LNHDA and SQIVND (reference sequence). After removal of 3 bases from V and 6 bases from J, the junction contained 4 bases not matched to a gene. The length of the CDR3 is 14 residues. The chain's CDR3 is CASSITSGSFEQYF. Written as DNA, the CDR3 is TGTGCCAGTAGTATTACTAGCGGGAGTTTCGAGCAGTACTTC.

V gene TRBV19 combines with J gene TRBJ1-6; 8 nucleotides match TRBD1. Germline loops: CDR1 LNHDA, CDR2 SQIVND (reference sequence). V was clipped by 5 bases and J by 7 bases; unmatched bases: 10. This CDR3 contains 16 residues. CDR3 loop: CASSAPGQGENSPLHF. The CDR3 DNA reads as TGTGCCAGTAGTGCTCCAGGACAGGGAGAAAATTCACCCCTCCACTTT.

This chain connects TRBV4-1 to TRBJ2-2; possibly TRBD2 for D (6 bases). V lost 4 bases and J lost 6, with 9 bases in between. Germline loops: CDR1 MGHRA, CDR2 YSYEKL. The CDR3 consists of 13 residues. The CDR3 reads CASSRSGAGELFF. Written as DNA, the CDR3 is TGCGCCAGCAGCCGCTCGGGGGCCGGGGAGCTGTTTTTT.

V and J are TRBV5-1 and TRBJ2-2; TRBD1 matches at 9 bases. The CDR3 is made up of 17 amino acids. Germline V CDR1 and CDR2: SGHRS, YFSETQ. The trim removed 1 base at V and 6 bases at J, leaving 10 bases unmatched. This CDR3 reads CASSLSGTGKFAGELFF. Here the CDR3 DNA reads TGCGCCAGCAGCTTGAGTGGGACAGGGAAATTTGCCGGGGAGCTGTTTTTT.